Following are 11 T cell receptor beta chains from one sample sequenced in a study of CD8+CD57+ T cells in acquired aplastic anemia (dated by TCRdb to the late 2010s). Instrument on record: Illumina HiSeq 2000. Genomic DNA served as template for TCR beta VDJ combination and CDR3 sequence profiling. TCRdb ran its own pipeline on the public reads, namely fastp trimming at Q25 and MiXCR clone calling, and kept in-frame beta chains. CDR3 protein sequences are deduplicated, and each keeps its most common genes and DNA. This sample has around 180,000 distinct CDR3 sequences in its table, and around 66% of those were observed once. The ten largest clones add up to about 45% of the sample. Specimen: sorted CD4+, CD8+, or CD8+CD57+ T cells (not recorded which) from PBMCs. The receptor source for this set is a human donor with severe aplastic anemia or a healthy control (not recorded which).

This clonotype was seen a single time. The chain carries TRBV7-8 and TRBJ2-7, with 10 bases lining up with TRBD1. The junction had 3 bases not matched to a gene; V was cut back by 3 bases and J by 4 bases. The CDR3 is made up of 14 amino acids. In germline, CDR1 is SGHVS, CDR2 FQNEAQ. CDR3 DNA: TGTGCCAGCAGCTTGGGGACAGGGGAGTACGAGCAGTACTTC. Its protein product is CASSLGTGEYEQYF.

The CDR3: CASSLASSMNTEAFF. CDR3 DNA: TGTGCCAGCAGCTTAGCTTCCAGCATGAACACTGAAGCTTTCTTT. The chain combines TRBV11-3 with TRBJ1-1, with D hard to call. The V gene lost 1 base and the J gene lost 0 bases, with 9 bases spanning the gap. Per germline, CDR1 SGHNT and CDR2 YENEEA. The CDR3 covers 15 residues.

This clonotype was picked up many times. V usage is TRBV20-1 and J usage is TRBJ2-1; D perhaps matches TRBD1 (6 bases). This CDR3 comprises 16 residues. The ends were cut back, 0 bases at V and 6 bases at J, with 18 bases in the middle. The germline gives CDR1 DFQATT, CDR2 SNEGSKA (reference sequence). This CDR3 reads CSARDHFRGDANEQFF. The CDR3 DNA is TGCAGTGCTAGAGATCATTTCAGGGGAGACGCCAATGAGCAGTTCTTC.

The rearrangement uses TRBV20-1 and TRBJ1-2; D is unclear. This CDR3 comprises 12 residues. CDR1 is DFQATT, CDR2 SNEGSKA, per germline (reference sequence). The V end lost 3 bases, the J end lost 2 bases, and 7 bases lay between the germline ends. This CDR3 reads CSARGENYGYTF. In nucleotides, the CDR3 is TGCAGTGCTAGGGGAGAGAACTATGGCTACACCTTC.

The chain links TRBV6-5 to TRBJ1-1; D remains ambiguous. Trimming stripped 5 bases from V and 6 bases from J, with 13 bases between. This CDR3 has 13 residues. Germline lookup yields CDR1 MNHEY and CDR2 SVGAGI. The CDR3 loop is CASSEGAWAEAFF. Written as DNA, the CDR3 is TGTGCCAGCAGTGAGGGCGCGTGGGCTGAAGCTTTCTTT.

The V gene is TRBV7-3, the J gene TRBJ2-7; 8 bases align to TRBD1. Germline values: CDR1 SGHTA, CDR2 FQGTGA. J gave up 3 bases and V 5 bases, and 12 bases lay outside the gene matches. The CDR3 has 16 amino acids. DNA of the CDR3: TGTGCCAGCAGCGGGACAGGTCGGTCAGAGGGCTACGAGCAGTACTTC. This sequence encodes CASSGTGRSEGYEQYF. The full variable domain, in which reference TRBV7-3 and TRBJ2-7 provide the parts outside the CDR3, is GAGVSQTPSNKVTEKGKYVELRCDPISGHTALYWYRQSLGQGPEFLIYFQGTGAADDSGLPNDRFFAVRPEGSVSTLKIQRTERGDSAVYLCASSGTGRSEGYEQYFGPGTRLTVT.

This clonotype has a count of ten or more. CDR3 nucleotides: TGTGCCAGTAGTCGAGGTCCGACTAGCGGGGCGAGCACAGATACGCAGTATTTT. Residues: CASSRGPTSGASTDTQYF. The gene calls are TRBV19 and TRBJ2-3; 11 bases line up with TRBD2. Trimming at V came to 5 bases and at J to 0 bases, leaving 10 bases not matched to a gene. The length of the CDR3 is 18 residues. CDR1 is LNHDA, CDR2 SQIVND, per germline (reference sequence).

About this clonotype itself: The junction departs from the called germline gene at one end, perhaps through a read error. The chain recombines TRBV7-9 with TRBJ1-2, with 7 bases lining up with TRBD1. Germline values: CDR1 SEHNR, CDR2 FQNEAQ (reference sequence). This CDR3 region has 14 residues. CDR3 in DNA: TGCGCCAGCAGCTCCCAAACGACAGGGTTAGGCTACACCTTC. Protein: CASSSQTTGLGYTF.

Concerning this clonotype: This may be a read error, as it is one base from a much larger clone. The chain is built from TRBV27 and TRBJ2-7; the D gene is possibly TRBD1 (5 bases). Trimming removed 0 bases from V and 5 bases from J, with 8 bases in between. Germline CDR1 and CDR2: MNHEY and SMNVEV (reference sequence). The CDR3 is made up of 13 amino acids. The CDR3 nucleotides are TGTGCCAGCAGTTTATCGGGGCAAGACGAGCAGTACTTC. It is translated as CASSLSGQDEQYF.

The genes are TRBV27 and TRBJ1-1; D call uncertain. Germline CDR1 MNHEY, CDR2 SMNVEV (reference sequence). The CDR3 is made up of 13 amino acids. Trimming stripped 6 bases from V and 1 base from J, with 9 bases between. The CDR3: CASRKRGNTEAFF. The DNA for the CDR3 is TGTGCCAGCAGAAAACGGGGGAACACTGAAGCTTTCTTT.

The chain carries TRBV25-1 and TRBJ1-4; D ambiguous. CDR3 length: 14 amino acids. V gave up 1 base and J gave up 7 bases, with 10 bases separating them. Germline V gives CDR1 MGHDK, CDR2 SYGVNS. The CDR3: CASSESGRGEKLFF. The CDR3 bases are TGTGCCAGCAGTGAATCCGGGCGGGGTGAAAAACTGTTTTTT.